The 12 T cell receptor beta chains given below trace back to one sample, sequenced in a study of blood T cell repertoires in COVID-19. Generated by immunoSEQ multiplex PCR, the TCRdb table keeps only in-frame clones and is missing some. Of 120,000 to 150,000 clones listed, around 84% are singletons. Sample: peripheral blood. The receptors come from a woman aged 50 to 65 with acute or convalescent COVID-19.

The chain carries TRBV25-1 and TRBJ1-1; 9 bases map to TRBD1. The CDR3 runs 12 residues. CDR1 and CDR2 from the germline V gene are MGHDK and SYGVNS. The trim removed 4 bases at V and 11 bases at J, leaving 5 bases unmatched. Written as DNA, the CDR3 is TGTGCCAGCAGTGGAGGGACAGGGATCGCTTTCTTT. This translates into CASSGGTGIAFF.

This clone was observed a handful of times. The rearrangement links TRBV2 to TRBJ1-2; a weak D match, TRBD1 (6 bases). The V and J ends lost 9 bases and 4 bases respectively, with 18 bases between them. This CDR3 comprises 14 residues. Germline V gives CDR1 SNHLY, CDR2 FYNNEI. The CDR3 DNA is TGTGCCAGTCAGACGGCGGGGGCCCCCTATGGCTACACCTTC. Translating it yields CASQTAGAPYGYTF.

The genes are TRBV2 and TRBJ1-2, with 8 bases aligning to TRBD1. This CDR3 is 13 amino acids long. J was trimmed by 2 bases and V by 6 bases; bases with no gene match: 2. CDR1 is SNHLY, CDR2 FYNNEI, per germline. The chain's CDR3 is CASRGQVNYGYTF. CDR3 nucleotide sequence: TGTGCCAGCAGGGGACAGGTCAACTATGGCTACACCTTC.

This clone turned up a few times. The V call is TRBV7-9, the J call TRBJ2-7; possibly TRBD1 for D (6 bases). The germline V and J ends were trimmed by 5 bases and 0 bases, with 11 bases remaining between them. CDR3 length equals 14 residues. The germline CDR1 and CDR2 sequences are SEHNR and FQNEAQ (reference sequence). The CDR3 loop is CASSTDRSSYEQYF. The CDR3 DNA reads TGTGCCAGCAGCACAGACAGGAGCTCCTACGAGCAGTACTTC.

The chain uses TRBV30 and TRBJ1-2; D is possibly TRBD1 (6 bases). Per germline, CDR1 GTSNPN and CDR2 SVGIG (reference sequence). The ends were cut back, 8 bases at V and 5 bases at J, with 15 bases in the middle. CDR3 size: 12 residues. Here the CDR3 DNA reads TGTGCCCCCTCGGGGGGGGCTTATGGCTACACCTTC. This translates into CAPSGGAYGYTF.

The chain uses TRBV11-2 and TRBJ2-7; D call uncertain. This CDR3 is built from 12 residues. Germline CDR1 SGHAT, CDR2 FQNNGV. V dropped 1 base and J dropped 5 bases, with 6 bases sitting between them. In DNA form, the CDR3 reads TGTGCCAGCAGCTTAGTACCGGACGAGCAGTACTTC. It is translated as CASSLVPDEQYF.

The rearrangement links TRBV7-6 to TRBJ1-4; D perhaps matches TRBD1 (6 bases). V was cut by 5 bases and J by 4 bases, with 14 bases left in between. Germline V gene sequence: CDR1 SGHVS, CDR2 FNYEAQ. This CDR3 region has 15 residues. The CDR3 protein is CASSPRTDFNEKLFF. The DNA of the CDR3 is TGTGCCAGCAGCCCACGGACAGACTTTAATGAAAAACTGTTTTTT.

This chain links TRBV19 with TRBJ2-2, with D possibly matching TRBD1 (5 bases). V lost 6 bases to trimming and J lost 1 base, with 6 bases between them. CDR3 length: 13 amino acids. Germline lookup yields CDR1 LNHDA and CDR2 SQIVND (reference sequence). CDR3 sequence: CASSGQNTGELFF. The CDR3 DNA reads as TGTGCCAGTAGCGGACAGAACACCGGGGAGCTGTTTTTT.

In its sample, this clone was seen once. The J gene is TRBJ1-2, the V gene TRBV5-6; 7 nucleotides line up with TRBD1. Germline CDR1 and CDR2: SGHDT and YYEEEE. The CDR3 runs to 12 residues. V shed 6 bases and J 8 bases; nucleotides not matched to a gene: 7. The CDR3 DNA is TGTGCCAGCACCGGAACAGGGGTGGGCTACACCTTC. Translating gives CASTGTGVGYTF.

Points on this clone: Other DNA sequences in the same sample also yield this CDR3. The rearrangement uses TRBV6-5 and TRBJ2-7; TRBD1 aligns across 9 bases. Germline V gene data show CDR1 as MNHEY and CDR2 as SVGAGI. V was pared by 5 bases and J by 3 bases, with 5 bases of the junction left unmatched. This CDR3 is built from 14 residues. DNA of the CDR3: TGTGCCAGCAGTCCAGGGACAGGGAACTACGAGCAGTACTTC. It is translated as CASSPGTGNYEQYF.

The sample holds one count of this clone. This rearrangement joins TRBV7-2 to TRBJ2-7; D gene uncertain. This CDR3 region has 14 residues. The germline CDR1 and CDR2 sequences are SGHTA and FQGNSA. V was cut by 2 bases and J by 2 bases, with 10 bases left in between. CDR3 residues: CASSLFLEPYEQYF. In DNA, the CDR3 is TGTGCCAGCAGCTTATTCCTTGAGCCCTACGAGCAGTACTTC. Drawing the rest from reference TRBV7-2 and TRBJ2-7, the complete variable domain is GAGVSQSPSNKVTEKGKDVELRCDPISGHTALYWYRQSLGQGLEFLIYFQGNSAPDKSGLPSDRFSAERTGGSVSTLTIQRTQQEDSAVYLCASSLFLEPYEQYFGPGTRLTVT.

The V call is TRBV7-9, the J call TRBJ1-2; unclear D gene. Trimming cost V 1 base and J 8 bases, with 8 bases left between them. Germline loops: CDR1 SEHNR, CDR2 FQNEAQ (reference sequence). The length of the CDR3 is 12 residues. The CDR3 loop reads CASSLGLGGYTF. The DNA of the CDR3 is TGTGCCAGCAGCTTAGGACTAGGGGGCTACACCTTC.